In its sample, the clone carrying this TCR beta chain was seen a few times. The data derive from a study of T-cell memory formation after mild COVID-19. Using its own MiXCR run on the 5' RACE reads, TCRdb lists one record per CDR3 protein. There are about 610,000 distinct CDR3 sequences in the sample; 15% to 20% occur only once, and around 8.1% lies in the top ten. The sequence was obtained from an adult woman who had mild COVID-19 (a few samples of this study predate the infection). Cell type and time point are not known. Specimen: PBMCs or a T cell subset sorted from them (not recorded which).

CDR3 sequence reads: CASRGGHEKLFF. The CDR3 region has the DNA TGTGCCAGCAGGGGGGGACATGAAAAACTGTTTTTT. The chain links TRBV2 to TRBJ1-4; TRBD1 is a possible D gene (5 bases). The CDR3 runs to 12 residues. V lost 6 bases and J 6 bases, leaving 8 bases between the germline ends. Germline CDR1 and CDR2: SNHLY and FYNNEI.